The rows below give T cell receptor beta chains drawn from one sample of a study of control samples from healthy donors and cancer patients. Some clones are missing from TCRdb's copy, which holds only in-frame ones; the method was immunoSEQ multiplex PCR. The table lists about 160,000 clones, 70% to 90% of them singletons, with around 11% in the top ten. Sequencing was carried out using blood. These receptors were taken from a man younger than 45 in good health. Each CDR3 is given with its conserved first and last residue. A D gene is named only where the DNA matches it firmly. Not every row has a clone size; where given, it reads once, few, many or a size class.

clone size | D gene | J gene | V gene | CDR3 protein | CDR3 DNA
- | TRBD1 | TRBJ2-3 | TRBV6-5 | CASTPGQGAIRQYF | TGTGCCAGCACCCCGGGACAGGGGGCGATCCGGCAGTATTTT
- | TRBD1 | TRBJ2-2 | TRBV5-6 | CASSLGTGVNTGELFF | TGTGCCAGCAGCTTGGGGACAGGGGTGAACACCGGGGAGCTGTTTTTT
- | - | TRBJ1-6 | TRBV28 | CASSGGFNSPLHF | TGTGCCAGCAGCGGGGGATTTAATTCACCCCTCCACTTT
- | TRBD1 | TRBJ2-7 | TRBV5-1 | CASSLGPVGTASYEQYF | TGCGCCAGCAGCTTGGGACCCGTCGGGACAGCGTCCTACGAGCAGTACTTC
- | - | TRBJ2-6 | TRBV27 | CASSTISSGANVLTF | TGTGCCAGCAGTACGATCAGCTCTGGGGCCAACGTCCTGACTTTC
once | - | TRBJ1-1 | TRBV10-3 | CAISESAGVRTEAFF | TGTGCCATCAGTGAGTCAGCAGGGGTACGCACTGAAGCTTTCTTT
- | - | TRBJ1-2 | TRBV25-1 | CASSDPTGSQLSYTF | TGTGCCAGCAGTGACCCGACTGGCAGCCAGCTTTCCTACACCTTC
- | TRBD2 | TRBJ2-2 | TRBV4-1 | CASSQPKPGLAGIANTGELFF | TGCGCCAGCAGCCAACCCAAACCGGGACTAGCGGGGATCGCGAACACCGGGGAGCTGTTTTTT
- | - | TRBJ1-4 | TRBV5-1 | CASSETSLETATNEKLFF | TGCGCTAGCAGCGAGACAAGTTTGGAAACTGCAACTAATGAAAAACTGTTTTTT
- | TRBD1 | TRBJ2-1 | TRBV6-2/TRBV6-3 | CASSKGDRVSKQFF | TGTGCCAGCAGTAAGGGGGACAGGGTGTCGAAGCAGTTCTTC
- | - | TRBJ1-5 | TRBV28 | CASSLFRDISNQPQHF | TGTGCCAGCAGTTTATTCCGGGATATTAGCAATCAGCCCCAGCATTTT
- | TRBD2 | TRBJ2-2 | TRBV24-1 | CATSDSLAGTNTGELFF | TGTGCCACCAGTGATTCCCTAGCGGGAACGAACACCGGGGAGCTGTTTTTT
- | - | TRBJ1-2 | TRBV4-1 | CASSQDPPGSGVNGYTF | TGCGCCAGCAGCCAAGATCCCCCAGGGAGCGGGGTGAATGGCTACACCTTC
few | - | TRBJ2-2 | TRBV9 | CASSAPPGRDTGELFF | TGTGCCAGCAGCGCCCCCCCGGGACGGGACACCGGGGAGCTGTTTTTT
- | - | TRBJ1-5 | TRBV13 | CASSLRDSNQPQHF | TGTGCCAGCAGCTTACGGGACAGCAATCAGCCCCAGCATTTT
- | - | TRBJ2-7 | TRBV7-9 | CASSRGAGDEQYF | TGTGCCAGCAGTCGGGGAGCAGGGGACGAGCAGTACTTC
- | - | TRBJ2-7 | TRBV4-2 | CASSQDREPAYEQYF | TGTGCCAGCAGCCAAGATCGAGAACCCGCCTACGAGCAGTACTTC
- | - | TRBJ1-1 | TRBV9 | CASSVALNTEAFF | TGTGCCAGCAGCGTAGCGCTGAACACTGAAGCTTTCTTT
once | TRBD1 | TRBJ2-3 | TRBV7-2 | CASSLGTGADTQYF | TGTGCCAGCAGCCTCGGGACAGGAGCAGATACGCAGTATTTT
- | TRBD1 | TRBJ1-2 | TRBV7-9 | CASSLGDRQLNGYTF | TGTGCCAGCAGCTTAGGGGACAGGCAACTAAATGGCTACACCTTC
- | - | TRBJ2-7 | TRBV7-9 | CASSLLGPTGYEQYF | TGTGCCAGCAGCCTTCTAGGGCCAACTGGGTACGAGCAGTACTTC
- | - | TRBJ2-3 | TRBV9 | CASSVEGRLGDTQYF | TGTGCCAGCAGCGTAGAGGGGAGGTTGGGCGATACGCAGTATTTT
- | - | TRBJ1-3 | TRBV3-1/TRBV3-2 | CASSWGRQSSGNTIYF | TGTGCCAGCAGCTGGGGACGGCAAAGCTCTGGAAACACCATATATTTT
- | TRBD1 | TRBJ2-7 | TRBV6-2/TRBV6-3 | CASRPITGTGEDEQYF | TGTGCCAGCAGGCCTATAACCGGGACAGGGGAGGACGAGCAGTACTTC
once | - | TRBJ1-4 | TRBV5-4 | CASSPSPWEEEKLFF | TGTGCCAGCAGCCCCAGCCCCTGGGAGGAAGAAAAACTGTTTTTT
- | - | TRBJ2-2 | TRBV7-6 | CASSSNNGASAGELFF | TGTGCCAGCAGCTCGAATAACGGGGCTAGCGCCGGGGAGCTGTTTTTT
once | TRBD1 | TRBJ2-1 | TRBV7-3 | CASSWTGGDNEQFF | TGTGCCAGCAGTTGGACAGGGGGCGACAATGAGCAGTTCTTC
- | - | TRBJ1-3 | TRBV4-1 | CASSQAGAGNTIYF | TGCGCCAGCAGCCAAGCAGGGGCTGGAAACACCATATATTTT
- | - | TRBJ1-5 | TRBV4-1 | CASSPSDNSNQPQHF | TGCGCCAGCAGCCCTTCGGACAACAGCAATCAGCCCCAGCATTTT
once | TRBD1 | TRBJ1-1 | TRBV6-5 | CASSLRTGGTTEAFF | TGTGCCAGCAGTCTCCGGACAGGCGGGACCACTGAAGCTTTCTTT
- | - | TRBJ1-1 | TRBV7-8 | CASSLATGLTEAFF | TGTGCCAGCAGCTTGGCAACAGGGCTCACTGAAGCTTTCTTT
- | TRBD1 | TRBJ2-6 | TRBV2 | CASNSRDRGSGANVLTF | TGTGCCAGCAATAGCCGGGACAGGGGGTCTGGGGCCAACGTCCTGACTTTC
once | - | TRBJ1-3 | TRBV7-3 | CASSQFPGAGNTIYF | TGTGCCAGCAGCCAATTTCCCGGGGCTGGAAACACCATATATTTT
- | - | TRBJ2-5 | TRBV5-4 | CASSIDPKETQYF | TGTGCCAGCAGCATAGACCCAAAAGAGACCCAGTACTTC
- | - | TRBJ1-2 | TRBV10-3 | CAISDGQSLNYGYTF | TGTGCCATCAGTGACGGCCAGTCTCTTAACTATGGCTACACCTTC
- | - | TRBJ2-7 | TRBV7-8 | CASTLGGEQYF | TGTGCCAGCACCTTGGGCGGGGAGCAGTACTTC
- | - | TRBJ1-6 | TRBV18 | CASSLTWDSPLHF | TGTGCCAGCTCACTCACCTGGGATTCACCCCTCCACTTT
- | - | TRBJ2-2 | TRBV3-1/TRBV3-2 | CASSGQSNTGELFF | TGTGCCAGCAGCGGCCAGTCAAACACCGGGGAGCTGTTTTTT
- | TRBD1 | TRBJ2-7 | TRBV11-1 | CASSLSGGQGLHEQYF | TGTGCCAGCAGCTTATCGGGTGGACAGGGTCTCCACGAGCAGTACTTC
once | - | TRBJ2-3 | TRBV29-1 | CSVEQSTDTQYF | TGCAGCGTTGAGCAGAGCACAGATACGCAGTATTTT
- | - | TRBJ2-2 | TRBV4-1 | CASSQEGGANTGELFF | TGCGCCAGCAGCCAAGAAGGGGGGGCGAACACCGGGGAGCTGTTTTTT
- | TRBD2 | TRBJ2-3 | TRBV4-1 | CASSPGLAGGPRTDTQYF | TGCGCCAGCAGCCCTGGACTAGCGGGGGGGCCGCGCACAGATACGCAGTATTTT
- | - | TRBJ2-2 | TRBV19 | CATSTWDITGELFF | TGTGCCACAAGTACCTGGGACATCACCGGGGAGCTGTTTTTT
- | - | TRBJ1-1 | TRBV28 | CASSLKFVGAFF | TGTGCCAGCAGTCTTAAATTTGTAGGAGCTTTCTTT
- | - | TRBJ1-5 | TRBV7-9 | CASSHGSLVGQPQHF | TGTGCCAGCAGCCACGGGTCATTAGTCGGTCAGCCCCAGCATTTT
- | TRBD1 | TRBJ2-7 | TRBV2 | CASSDRGDEQYF | TGTGCCAGCAGCGACAGGGGCGACGAGCAGTACTTC
once | TRBD1 | TRBJ2-1 | TRBV6-5 | CASRGQGRKVNEQFF | TGTGCCAGCAGGGGACAGGGGAGGAAAGTAAATGAGCAGTTCTTC
- | - | TRBJ2-1 | TRBV27 | CASSLQGGYYNEQFF | TGTGCCAGCAGTTTGCAGGGGGGGTATTACAATGAGCAGTTCTTC
- | - | TRBJ1-6 | TRBV20-1 | CRADGPLHF | TGCAGGGCCGACGGTCCCCTCCACTTT
- | - | TRBJ1-2 | TRBV7-2 | CASSRGTTNYGYTF | TGTGCCAGCAGTAGGGGGACTACTAACTATGGCTACACCTTC
- | - | TRBJ2-5 | TRBV7-9 | CASGRDFQETQYF | TGTGCCAGCGGCCGGGACTTCCAAGAGACCCAGTACTTC
- | - | TRBJ1-4 | TRBV15 | CATSGARLANEKLFF | TGTGCCACCAGCGGAGCTAGGTTGGCTAATGAAAAACTGTTTTTT
- | TRBD1 | TRBJ1-2 | TRBV19 | CASVNRGIDGYTF | TGTGCCAGTGTGAACAGGGGTATAGACGGCTACACCTTC
- | - | TRBJ1-2 | TRBV5-1 | CASRPTANYGYTF | TGCGCCAGCAGGCCAACAGCTAACTATGGCTACACCTTC
- | - | TRBJ1-4 | TRBV2 | CASSDGREKLFF | TGTGCCAGCAGTGACGGGCGGGAAAAACTGTTTTTT
- | - | TRBJ2-7 | TRBV7-2 | CAAETEKGEQYF | TGTGCCGCCGAGACAGAAAAAGGGGAGCAGTACTTC
once | TRBD1 | TRBJ1-5 | TRBV2 | CASSSGQGQPQHF | TGTGCCAGCAGTTCTGGACAGGGCCAGCCCCAGCATTTT
once | TRBD1 | TRBJ2-7 | TRBV6-2/TRBV6-3 | CASSYRTGRRNEQYF | TGTGCCAGCAGTTACCGGACAGGGAGAAGGAACGAGCAGTACTTC
- | - | TRBJ1-2 | TRBV5-4 | CASSSGGKVSYGYTF | TGTGCCAGCAGCTCTGGGGGGAAGGTTAGCTATGGCTACACCTTC
once | - | TRBJ2-3 | TRBV21-1 | CASAPWTSGTDTQYF | TGTGCCAGCGCGCCATGGACTAGCGGCACAGATACGCAGTATTTT